Below, 27 T cell receptor beta chains from the same sample are listed, as sequenced in a study of blood T cells in healthy people across ages. Alongside a J-beta primer mix, a sample-barcoded 5' primer served in a second PCR lasting 7 to 11 cycles. TCRdb used MiXCR to reprocess the 5' RACE reads, holding one entry per CDR3 protein. The table lists around 1,800,000 distinct CDR3 sequences, about 39% of them singletons. Sequencing was performed on blood. These receptors were taken from a human donor in good health.

The chain uses TRBV28 and TRBJ2-7; the match to TRBD2 covers 10 bases. Germline assignment: CDR1 MDHEN and CDR2 SYDVKM. Trimming at V came to 3 bases and at J to 1 base, leaving 9 bases not matched to a gene. The CDR3 has 17 amino acids. The CDR3 nucleotides are TGTGCCAGCAGTTTTGAATTACTAGCGGGGAGTTCCTACGAGCAGTACTTC. Its translation: CASSFELLAGSSYEQYF.

The DNA of the CDR3 is TGTGCCAGCAGTTCCTCCCTGATGGGAGGGGGCTTCTATGGCTACACCTTC. Translated, it gives CASSSSLMGGGFYGYTF. The V call is TRBV6-5, the J call TRBJ1-2; 7 bases line up with TRBD1. CDR3 length equals 17 residues. V was clipped by 4 bases and J by 4 bases; unmatched bases: 15. Germline V CDR1 and CDR2: MNHEY, SVGAGI.

This clonotype was counted a few times. The chain has TRBV7-2 and TRBJ1-4; a possible D gene is TRBD1 (6 bases). The V end was cut by 1 base, the J end by 4 bases, with 13 bases between. From germline, CDR1 is SGHTA and CDR2 FQGNSA. CDR3 length: 16 amino acids. The CDR3 region has the DNA TGTGCCAGCAGCTTAGGATATCGAGGGGGTAATGAAAAACTGTTTTTT. Protein: CASSLGYRGGNEKLFF.

This clonotype has only a few counts. CDR3 coding DNA: TGTGCCAGCAGGACCCGGGACAGGAGCTCCTACGAGCAGTACTTC. Amino acids: CASRTRDRSSYEQYF. The chain is built from TRBV7-2 and TRBJ2-7, with 8 nucleotides matching TRBD1. J lost 0 bases, V lost 6 bases, and 7 bases had no gene match. The CDR3 is 15 residues long. From germline, CDR1 is SGHTA and CDR2 FQGNSA.

The CDR3 is CASSPDSGWGTEAFF. The CDR3 DNA is TGTGCCAGCAGTCCTGACTCGGGATGGGGGACTGAAGCTTTCTTT. The chain carries TRBV12-3 or TRBV12-4 and TRBJ1-1, with D perhaps matching TRBD1 (5 bases). The V and J ends lost 5 bases and 5 bases respectively, with 18 bases between them. The CDR3 totals 15 residues.

The table lists this clonotype with a few counts. The gene calls are TRBV15 and TRBJ2-5; D gene uncertain. The V and J ends lost 5 bases and 0 bases respectively, with 10 bases between them. The germline V gene has CDR1 LNHNV and CDR2 YYDKDF (reference sequence). This CDR3 contains 14 residues. The CDR3, as DNA: TGTGCCACCAGCCCCCGAAAGTACCAAGAGACCCAGTACTTC. As protein: CATSPRKYQETQYF.

This clonotype showed up just a few times. This chain links TRBV29-1 with TRBJ2-1; D remains ambiguous. This CDR3 region has 14 residues. The V and J ends lost 4 bases and 5 bases respectively, with 15 bases between them. The germline gives CDR1 SQVTM, CDR2 ANQGSEA. CDR3 sequence reads: CSVGSGDVHNEQFF. The CDR3 nucleotides are TGCAGCGTTGGATCAGGCGATGTGCACAATGAGCAGTTCTTC.

The chain carries TRBV20-1 and TRBJ2-1, with D maybe TRBD1 (5 bases). Between the trimmed V and J ends, which lost 1 base and 6 bases, there was a span of 19 bases. Germline V gene lookup returns CDR1 DFQATT and CDR2 SNEGSKA (reference sequence). This CDR3 contains 16 residues. The DNA of the CDR3 is TGCAGTGCTAGAGTCCCTCAGGGTCCCGTCGGCAATGAGCAGTTCTTC. Translated: CSARVPQGPVGNEQFF.

The genes are TRBV7-2 and TRBJ2-4, with 10 bases fitting TRBD2. The last part of the DNA fits TRBJ2-7 better; the J call may be wrong. Looked up from germline, CDR1 is SGHTA and CDR2 is FQGNSA. The CDR3 has 16 residues. CDR3 coding DNA: TGTGCCAGCAGCAAACGAGCGGGGGGGTCCCTTGGCGAGCAGTACTTC. Its translation: CASSKRAGGSLGEQYF.

The J gene is TRBJ1-1, the V gene TRBV4-2; TRBD1 is a possible D gene (5 bases). This CDR3 contains 16 residues. The germline V gene encodes CDR1 LGHNA and CDR2 YNFKEQ. Trimming left V 1 base short and J 4 bases short, with 16 bases between. The CDR3 region is CASSQVLWQGGTEAFF. DNA of the CDR3: TGTGCCAGCAGCCAAGTACTGTGGCAGGGAGGCACTGAAGCTTTCTTT.

V and J are TRBV11-1 and TRBJ1-1, with TRBD1 as a possible D gene (5 bases). V was trimmed by 8 bases and J by 1 base, leaving 11 bases between them. Germline CDR1 is SGHAT and CDR2 is FQDESV (reference sequence). This CDR3 is 13 amino acids long. For the CDR3, the DNA is TGTGCCAGCGGATGGGGCGAGAACACTGAAGCTTTCTTT. This codes for CASGWGENTEAFF.

The sample holds one count of this clonotype. The rearrangement links TRBV7-9 to TRBJ2-3; D uncertain. The CDR3 sequence is 13 residues long. Germline CDR1 SEHNR, CDR2 FQNEAQ (reference sequence). The V end lost 8 bases, the J end lost 0 bases, and 9 bases lay between the germline ends. Here the CDR3 DNA reads TGTGCCAGCGAACTGGGGAGCACAGATACGCAGTATTTT. Translating gives CASELGSTDTQYF.

The rearrangement links TRBV5-1 to TRBJ2-1; the match to TRBD2 covers 9 bases. V dropped 4 bases and J dropped 6; count of bases not matched to a gene: 11. Germline values: CDR1 SGHRS, CDR2 YFSETQ. The CDR3 runs to 16 residues. CDR3 DNA: TGCGCCAGCAGCGACCCCGGGACTAGCTATATCAATGAGCAGTTCTTC. Its translation: CASSDPGTSYINEQFF.

The V call is TRBV7-2, the J call TRBJ2-4, with 7 bases identical to TRBD1. J lost 9 bases, V lost 6 bases, and 8 bases had no gene match. Germline V gene sequence: CDR1 SGHTA, CDR2 FQGNSA. This CDR3 is 13 amino acids long. The CDR3 nucleotides are TGTGCCAGCAGTCCGACAGGGTCAAGCATTCAGTACTTC. This codes for CASSPTGSSIQYF.

This clonotype has a handful of counts. The junction departs from the called germline gene at one end, perhaps through a read error. The J gene is TRBJ1-5, the V gene TRBV20-1; D possibly corresponds to TRBD1 (6 bases). Germline CDR1 and CDR2: DFQATT and SNEGSKA (reference sequence). CDR3 size: 15 residues. The CDR3, as DNA: TGCAGTGCTAGAGAGGGTGGGGGGCGCGATCAGCCCCGGCATTTT. This encodes CSAREGGGRDQPRHF.

The chain has TRBV4-1 and TRBJ2-3; TRBD1 might be the D (5 bases). Trimming took 3 bases from V and 2 from J, leaving 12 bases between them. This CDR3 is 15 amino acids long. CDR1 MGHRA and CDR2 YSYEKL come from the germline V gene. The CDR3 sequence: CASSHETGTTDTQYF. CDR3 nucleotide sequence: TGCGCCAGCAGCCATGAAACAGGTACCACAGATACGCAGTATTTT.

This chain links TRBV7-2 with TRBJ2-7; 7 bases line up with TRBD2. CDR1 is SGHTA, CDR2 FQGNSA, per germline. Trimming removed 0 bases from V and 3 bases from J; junction bases left unmatched: 2. The CDR3 contains 14 residues. DNA of the CDR3: TGTGCCAGCAGCTTAGCACTAGCGAACTACGAGCAGTACTTC. Amino acids: CASSLALANYEQYF.

This clonotype was counted many times. This chain joins TRBV7-2 and TRBJ2-7, with 7 bases matching TRBD1. V was pared by 5 bases and J by 4 bases, with 14 bases of the junction left unmatched. Per the germline V gene, CDR1 is SGHTA and CDR2 is FQGNSA. This CDR3 comprises 16 residues. CDR3 sequence reads: CASSPPKGARGYEQYF. The DNA for the CDR3 is TGTGCCAGCAGCCCCCCCAAGGGGGCTAGAGGGTACGAGCAGTACTTC.

V gene TRBV5-7 combines with J gene TRBJ2-4; a weak D match, TRBD2 (5 bases). TRBV5-7 is recorded as an ORF, its role being uncertain. This CDR3 contains 15 residues. Trimming left V 4 bases short and J 13 bases short, with 24 bases between. The CDR3 bases are TGTGCCAGCAGCCTCCGAAGGACCTGGGCTTGGGAGCAGTACTTC. Residues: CASSLRRTWAWEQYF.

The chain couples TRBV6-5 to TRBJ1-1, with D possibly TRBD1 on 5 matching bases. From germline, CDR1 is MNHEY and CDR2 SVGAGI. The CDR3 totals 14 residues. V was trimmed by 6 bases and J by 1 base, leaving 12 bases between them. The DNA for the CDR3 is TGTGCCAGCAGCACTAGTCAGGGGAACACTGAAGCTTTCTTT. Encoded protein: CASSTSQGNTEAFF.

This clonotype was detected only a few times. The chain recombines TRBV13 with TRBJ2-1; 7 nucleotides align to TRBD1. CDR3 length equals 17 residues. With V trimmed by 5 bases and J by 2 bases, 12 bases remained unmatched. Germline V lookup: CDR1 PRHDT, CDR2 FYEKMQ (reference sequence). The CDR3 DNA follows: TGTGCCAGCAGCCGGCCCGGGGACAGACCGACCTACAATGAGCAGTTCTTC. The encoded protein is CASSRPGDRPTYNEQFF.

The chain links TRBV7-2 to TRBJ2-1; D might be TRBD2 (5 bases). The CDR3 covers 15 residues. The V end was cut by 5 bases, the J end by 9 bases, with 20 bases between. CDR1 is SGHTA, CDR2 FQGNSA, per germline. The CDR3 sequence is CASSRTDSGVGEQFF. CDR3 nucleotide sequence: TGTGCCAGCAGCCGAACGGATTCCGGGGTCGGTGAGCAGTTCTTC. Looking up the rest from reference TRBV7-2 and TRBJ2-1 gives the full variable domain: GAGVSQSPSNKVTEKGKDVELRCDPISGHTALYWYRQSLGQGLEFLIYFQGNSAPDKSGLPSDRFSAERTGGSVSTLTIQRTQQEDSAVYLCASSRTDSGVGEQFFGPGTRLTVL.

The table lists this clonotype with a few counts. This chain joins TRBV9 and TRBJ2-5; TRBD1 aligns across 7 bases. Germline trimming cut 3 bases from V and 13 bases from J; bases unmatched to any gene: 18. The CDR3 is 15 residues long. The V gene's germline CDR1 is SGDLS and CDR2 YYNGEE. CDR3 loop: CASSADVGTAYERYF. CDR3 bases: TGTGCCAGCAGCGCCGATGTTGGGACAGCTTACGAGCGGTACTTC.

The chain couples TRBV12-3 or TRBV12-4 to TRBJ1-5; weak D call: TRBD1 (6 bases). The CDR3 sequence is 14 residues long. V lost 5 bases to trimming and J lost 2 bases, with 10 bases between them. CDR3 sequence: CASSNRARNQPQHF. The CDR3, as DNA: TGTGCCAGCAGTAACAGGGCCCGCAATCAGCCCCAGCATTTT.

This clonotype showed up just a few times. V and J are TRBV7-3 and TRBJ2-7, with 8 nucleotides matching TRBD2. In germline, CDR1 is SGHTA, CDR2 FQGTGA. J was trimmed by 2 bases and V by 5 bases; bases with no gene match: 8. The CDR3 contains 15 residues. CDR3 region: CASSPNGGGTYEQYF. The CDR3 DNA sequence: TGTGCCAGCAGCCCCAACGGGGGGGGAACCTACGAGCAGTACTTC.

The chain combines TRBV9 with TRBJ2-3, with 7 bases identical to TRBD1. The CDR3 consists of 15 residues. Trimming at V came to 1 base and at J to 2 bases, leaving 4 bases not matched to a gene. Germline V gives CDR1 SGDLS, CDR2 YYNGEE. The CDR3 DNA reads as TGTGCCAGCAGCGTAAGGGACAGCTACACAGATACGCAGTATTTT. It yields the protein CASSVRDSYTDTQYF.

This clonotype has only one observation. The chain recombines TRBV11-1 with TRBJ1-5, with a weak D call TRBD1 (5 bases). There are 13 residues in the CDR3. Trimming left V 3 bases short and J 7 bases short, with 10 bases between. CDR1 SGHAT and CDR2 FQDESV come from the germline V gene (reference sequence). CDR3: CASSFGDGQPQHF. The CDR3 region has the DNA TGTGCCAGCAGCTTTGGGGACGGACAGCCCCAGCATTTT. Combining the CDR3 with reference TRBV11-1 and TRBJ1-5 gives the whole variable domain EAEVAQSPRYKITEKSQAVAFWCDPISGHATLYWYRQILGQGPELLVQFQDESVVDDSQLPKDRFSAERLKGVDSTLKIQPAELGDSAMYLCASSFGDGQPQHFGDGTRLSIL.